These T cell receptor beta chains were read from a single sample in a study of blood T cells in healthy people across ages. In TCRdb, the 5' RACE reads were re-called with MiXCR into one record per CDR3 protein. The data show roughly 800,000 distinct CDR3 sequences, 25% to 30% seen once. The same sample was also used in a study of T cells of mothers and their children.

What was sequenced was blood. All receptors derive from a boy aged 5-17 years in good health. Each CDR3 is given with its conserved first and last residue. Fields, in order: V gene, J gene, CDR3 protein.

v_gene: TRBV10-3; j_gene: TRBJ2-3; CDR3aa: CAISDEGDTQYF
v_gene: TRBV9; j_gene: TRBJ2-5; CDR3aa: CASSVDTGVQYF
v_gene: TRBV14; j_gene: TRBJ1-4; CDR3aa: CASSQGTGIEEKLFF
v_gene: TRBV28; j_gene: TRBJ2-7; CDR3aa: CASIRGSEQYF
v_gene: TRBV6-5; j_gene: TRBJ2-1; CDR3aa: CASSYGTGSSYNEQFF
v_gene: TRBV20-1; j_gene: TRBJ2-3; CDR3aa: CSGRLAGGNTDTQYF
v_gene: TRBV7-9; j_gene: NA; CDR3aa: CASSLGGGTEQFF
v_gene: TRBV7-2; j_gene: TRBJ2-7; CDR3aa: CASSSRSSSYEQYF
v_gene: TRBV12-5; j_gene: TRBJ2-1; CDR3aa: CASGQRGQGNNEQFF
v_gene: TRBV27; j_gene: TRBJ2-5; CDR3aa: CASSVSVEETQYF
v_gene: TRBV12-3/TRBV12-4; j_gene: TRBJ2-1; CDR3aa: CASPYTTQPSYNEQFF
v_gene: TRBV12-3/TRBV12-4; j_gene: TRBJ2-3; CDR3aa: CATKGGSTDTQYF
v_gene: TRBV7-2; j_gene: TRBJ2-3; CDR3aa: CASSLGRGGSTDTQYF
v_gene: TRBV6-1; j_gene: TRBJ2-7; CDR3aa: CASRVGGLTATYEQYF
v_gene: TRBV6-1; j_gene: NA; CDR3aa: CASSKRDRSYEQYF
v_gene: TRBV29-1; j_gene: TRBJ2-1; CDR3aa: CSVDPSGVPYNEQFF
v_gene: TRBV3-1; j_gene: TRBJ1-2; CDR3aa: CASGPAGGPYYGYTF
v_gene: TRBV28; j_gene: TRBJ2-3; CDR3aa: CASSPPQADTQYF
v_gene: TRBV6-2/TRBV6-3; j_gene: TRBJ2-5; CDR3aa: CASSYTDETQYF
v_gene: TRBV27; j_gene: TRBJ2-1; CDR3aa: CASSLSVLEPFNEQFF
v_gene: TRBV5-1; j_gene: TRBJ2-7; CDR3aa: CASSFVGQGFDEQYF
v_gene: TRBV4-1; j_gene: NA; CDR3aa: CASSREQGPGAYEQYF
v_gene: TRBV5-1; j_gene: TRBJ2-2; CDR3aa: CASSFGQGGGELFF
v_gene: TRBV10-2; j_gene: TRBJ1-2; CDR3aa: CVSIPTLRNYGYTF
v_gene: TRBV18; j_gene: TRBJ1-1; CDR3aa: CASSPETVMNTEAFF
v_gene: TRBV28; j_gene: TRBJ1-5; CDR3aa: CASKGGVGQPQHF
v_gene: TRBV5-1; j_gene: TRBJ2-5; CDR3aa: CASSFQGIQETQYF
v_gene: TRBV28; j_gene: TRBJ2-1; CDR3aa: CASSLTGERNEQFF
v_gene: TRBV9; j_gene: TRBJ2-7; CDR3aa: CASSVNPGSFYEQCF
v_gene: TRBV29-1; j_gene: TRBJ1-2; CDR3aa: CKPREPHGYTF
v_gene: TRBV7-2; j_gene: TRBJ1-2; CDR3aa: CASSTGQGAFIGGYTF
v_gene: TRBV7-6; j_gene: TRBJ2-3; CDR3aa: CASSSLAGEADTQYF
v_gene: TRBV11-2; j_gene: TRBJ2-7; CDR3aa: CASSLSQGYHEQYF
v_gene: TRBV20-1; j_gene: TRBJ1-1; CDR3aa: CSFSDRNTEAFF
v_gene: TRBV3-1; j_gene: TRBJ2-7; CDR3aa: CASSQRKGVSYREQYF
v_gene: TRBV12-3/TRBV12-4; j_gene: TRBJ1-2; CDR3aa: CASSAGQGASNYGYTF
v_gene: TRBV29-1; j_gene: TRBJ2-5; CDR3aa: CSVEDRAVEGGTQYF
v_gene: TRBV12-3/TRBV12-4; j_gene: TRBJ2-3; CDR3aa: CASSSIAGGNTDTQYF
v_gene: TRBV4-1; j_gene: NA; CDR3aa: CASSQVFMREGGRWNEQFF
v_gene: TRBV20-1; j_gene: TRBJ2-3; CDR3aa: CSAISSGGRSTDTQYF
v_gene: TRBV3-1; j_gene: TRBJ1-5; CDR3aa: CASSQDPAAYNQPQHF
v_gene: TRBV4-1; j_gene: TRBJ2-5; CDR3aa: CASSQPARGPQETQYF
v_gene: TRBV5-4; j_gene: TRBJ2-1; CDR3aa: CASSATGLAGLEQFF
v_gene: TRBV10-2; j_gene: TRBJ2-6; CDR3aa: CASKASGANVLTF
v_gene: TRBV6-5; j_gene: TRBJ2-7; CDR3aa: CASSRQGGISEQYF
v_gene: TRBV7-3; j_gene: TRBJ2-5; CDR3aa: CASSPLARGAQETQYF
v_gene: TRBV12-3/TRBV12-4; j_gene: TRBJ1-4; CDR3aa: CASSLRPREEKLFF
v_gene: TRBV5-1; j_gene: TRBJ2-5; CDR3aa: CASAARGRDQETQYF
v_gene: TRBV5-5; j_gene: TRBJ2-7; CDR3aa: CASSSSLAGGPYEQYF
v_gene: TRBV3-1; j_gene: TRBJ1-2; CDR3aa: CASSQGSGQGSNGYTF
v_gene: TRBV7-2; j_gene: TRBJ2-4; CDR3aa: CASSFPGNIQYF
v_gene: TRBV7-9; j_gene: TRBJ1-2; CDR3aa: CASSKTRGYTF
v_gene: TRBV7-2; j_gene: TRBJ2-5; CDR3aa: CASSLQLGQGGETQYF